A single sample is the source of the 13 T cell receptor beta chains below, sequenced in a study of blood T cell repertoires in COVID-19. Clones were read by immunoSEQ multiplex PCR, and TCRdb kept only the in-frame ones, dropping some. The sample has approximately 160,000 clones, approximately 85% seen once. The sequencing input was peripheral blood. The receptor source for this set is a middle-aged man who had recovered from COVID-19.

The chain has TRBV28 and TRBJ1-2; no clear D gene. This CDR3 contains 15 residues. V gave up 3 bases and J gave up 4 bases, with 15 bases separating them. Germline V gene data show CDR1 as MDHEN and CDR2 as SYDVKM. This CDR3 is CASSFSGSHFYGYTF. Written as DNA, the CDR3 is TGTGCCAGCAGTTTCTCAGGAAGCCATTTCTATGGCTACACCTTC.

The CDR3 is CASSREQHSPLHF. In nucleotides, the CDR3 is TGTGCCAGCAGTAGGGAGCAACACTCACCCCTCCACTTT. The chain carries TRBV6-5 and TRBJ1-6; D is ambiguous. Trimming took off 5 bases at V and 10 bases at J, with 12 bases between the two ends. CDR3 length: 13 residues. In germline, CDR1 is MNHEY, CDR2 SVGAGI.

This chain connects TRBV7-2 to TRBJ2-2; 10 bases align to TRBD2. Germline loops: CDR1 SGHTA, CDR2 FQGNSA. V gave up 3 bases and J gave up 6 bases; unmatched junction bases: 1. The CDR3 has 14 amino acids. CDR3 amino acids: CASSFSGGSGELFF. Here the CDR3 DNA reads TGTGCCAGCAGCTTTAGCGGGGGGTCCGGGGAGCTGTTTTTT. The whole variable domain, remainder taken from reference TRBV7-2 and TRBJ2-2, is GAGVSQSPSNKVTEKGKDVELRCDPISGHTALYWYRQSLGQGLEFLIYFQGNSAPDKSGLPSDRFSAERTGGSVSTLTIQRTQQEDSAVYLCASSFSGGSGELFFGEGSRLTVL.

The chain uses TRBV19 and TRBJ2-3; maybe TRBD1 (5 bases). Germline V gene data show CDR1 as LNHDA and CDR2 as SQIVND (reference sequence). The germline V and J ends were trimmed by 6 bases and 4 bases, with 17 bases remaining between them. This CDR3 is 15 amino acids long. The CDR3 loop is CASSPTAIVADTQYF. DNA of the CDR3: TGTGCCAGTAGCCCGACAGCTATTGTGGCAGATACGCAGTATTTT.

This clone was picked up a small number of times. The chain recombines TRBV6-2 or TRBV6-3 with TRBJ1-5; TRBD1 matches 11 bases. The J segment lost 6 bases and the V segment lost 6 bases, leaving 7 bases of the junction unmatched. The germline CDR1 and CDR2 sequences are MNHEY and SVGEGT. CDR3 length: 15 amino acids. As DNA, the CDR3 is TGTGCCAGCAGCCTTGGACAGGGGGCAGTTCAGCCCCAGCATTTT. It translates to CASSLGQGAVQPQHF.

This clone has only a few counts. Written as DNA, the CDR3 is TGTGCCAGCAGCGTAGAGGGAGGGGGAACCGGGGAGCTGTTTTTT. Amino acid sequence: CASSVEGGGTGELFF. The chain joins TRBV9 to TRBJ2-2, with a tentative D call TRBD2 (7 bases). The CDR3 extends over 15 amino acids. V was clipped by 0 bases and J by 5 bases, with 11 bases between them. CDR1 is SGDLS and CDR2 is YYNGEE in the germline V gene.

The genes are TRBV6-5 and TRBJ1-1; the D is unclear. From germline, CDR1 is MNHEY and CDR2 SVGAGI. Trimming left V 11 bases short and J 3 bases short, with 10 bases between. The CDR3 covers 11 residues. In DNA form, the CDR3 reads TGTGCCGCGGAGTGGGACACTGAAGCTTTCTTT. It is translated as CAAEWDTEAFF.

This chain connects TRBV6-5 to TRBJ1-4; D may be TRBD1 (6 bases). This CDR3 contains 14 residues. Per germline, CDR1 MNHEY and CDR2 SVGAGI. V was shortened by 6 bases and J by 6 bases, with 14 bases between the two germline ends. CDR3 sequence: CASRPDRIYEKLFF. Written as DNA, the CDR3 is TGTGCCAGCAGGCCCGACAGGATTTATGAAAAACTGTTTTTT.

This chain uses TRBV19 with TRBJ2-7; the D gene is possibly TRBD1 (6 bases). Germline assignment: CDR1 LNHDA and CDR2 SQIVND (reference sequence). With 3 bases removed from V and 4 bases from J, the gap between germline ends came to 16 bases. The CDR3 length is 15 residues. CDR3 sequence (DNA): TGTGCCAGTAGTATTTCCGGGACACCTATGTACGAGCAGTACTTC. Protein product: CASSISGTPMYEQYF.

This clone has just one count. The CDR3 DNA sequence: TGTGCCAGCAGCAATCGACTAGCGGGAGAGACCCAGTACTTC. Protein sequence: CASSNRLAGETQYF. The chain links TRBV21-1 to TRBJ2-5; the table assigns TRBD2, which was not confirmed against the DNA. TRBV21-1 is a listed pseudogene. The CDR3 runs to 14 residues.

The chain joins TRBV5-6 to TRBJ2-7, with TRBD2 identical over 7 bases. The CDR3 loop spans 16 amino acids. The V and J ends lost 0 bases and 2 bases, in that order; junction bases with no gene match: 8. Germline loops: CDR1 SGHDT, CDR2 YYEEEE. The CDR3 reads CASSLGDYSGTYEQYF. CDR3 DNA: TGTGCCAGCAGCTTGGGGGACTACTCCGGGACCTACGAGCAGTACTTC.

The genes are TRBV5-4 and TRBJ2-7; D might be TRBD2 (5 bases). The V gene lost 3 bases and the J gene lost 5 bases, with 15 bases spanning the gap. CDR3 length: 14 amino acids. Germline V lookup: CDR1 SGHNT, CDR2 YYREEE (reference sequence). The CDR3 protein is CASSSGGFGNEQYF. DNA for the CDR3: TGTGCCAGCAGCTCAGGCGGGTTTGGGAACGAGCAGTACTTC.

The gene calls are TRBV18 and TRBJ2-1; TRBD2 agrees at 7 bases. The CDR3 contains 14 residues. Germline V CDR1 and CDR2: KGHSH, LQKENI. The ends lost 3 bases at V and 8 bases at J; junction bases unmatched: 7. The DNA of the CDR3 is TGTGCCAGCTCACCGGGGCGGGGGAGCGATGAGCAGTTCTTC. Translation gives CASSPGRGSDEQFF.